This T cell receptor (beta chain) was found in a study of tumor-infiltrating lymphocytes in primary liver carcinoma. A constant-region primer primed TCR beta cDNA synthesis from 500 ng of total RNA. Slightly modified ARM-PCR served as the procedure for the TCR beta libraries. These libraries came from three rounds of nested multiplex PCR. The first two PCR rounds used TRBV1-TRBV30 primers with a Cbeta primer, around 10 cycles each. TCRdb fed the multiplex PCR reads into MiXCR, producing one record per CDR3 protein. The sample has 100,000 or so distinct CDR3 sequences; around two thirds are singletons. From about 19-30 mg of unsorted bulk tissue, DNA and RNA were co-extracted together. Comment on this clonotype: A much larger clone differs by one base, so this may be a read error. The conserved phenylalanine or tryptophan is not found at the CDR3 terminus, so this likely reflects a read error.

Germline loops: CDR1 MNHNS, CDR2 SASEGT. CDR3 length: 14 residues. V dropped 10 bases and J dropped 6 bases, with 21 bases sitting between them. The sequence derives from a woman aged 55-69 years with primary liver carcinoma and hepatitis B virus infection. This chain uses TRBV6-1 with TRBJ1-2; D gene unclear. Specimen: liver tumor tissue from sampling region 2. Described subset: tumor region T2, inferior pole. This CDR3 is CANTRERPTNGYTL. The CDR3 nucleotides are TGTGCCAACACCCGGGAAAGGCCGACAAATGGCTACACCCTC.